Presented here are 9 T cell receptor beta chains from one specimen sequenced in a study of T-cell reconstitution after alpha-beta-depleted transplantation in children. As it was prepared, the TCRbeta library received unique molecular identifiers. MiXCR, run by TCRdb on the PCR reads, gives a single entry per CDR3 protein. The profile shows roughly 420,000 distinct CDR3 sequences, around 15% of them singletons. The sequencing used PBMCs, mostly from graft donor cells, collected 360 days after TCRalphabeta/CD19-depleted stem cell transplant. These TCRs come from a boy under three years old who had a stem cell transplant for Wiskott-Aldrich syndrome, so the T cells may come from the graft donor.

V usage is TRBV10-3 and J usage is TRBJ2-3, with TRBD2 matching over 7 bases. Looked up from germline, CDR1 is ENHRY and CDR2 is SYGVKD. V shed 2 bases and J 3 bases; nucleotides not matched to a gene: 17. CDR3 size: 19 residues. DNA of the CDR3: TGTGCCATCAGTGAGCCATATTCTGGGCGGGAGAAGAGGACAGATACGCAGTATTTT. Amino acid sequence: CAISEPYSGREKRTDTQYF.

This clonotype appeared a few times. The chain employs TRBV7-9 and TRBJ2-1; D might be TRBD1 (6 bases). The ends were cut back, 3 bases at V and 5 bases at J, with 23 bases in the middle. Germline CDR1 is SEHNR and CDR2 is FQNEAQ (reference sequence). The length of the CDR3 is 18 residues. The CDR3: CASSFWFGTYRGDNEQFF. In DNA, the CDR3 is TGTGCCAGCAGCTTTTGGTTCGGGACATATAGGGGAGACAATGAGCAGTTCTTC.

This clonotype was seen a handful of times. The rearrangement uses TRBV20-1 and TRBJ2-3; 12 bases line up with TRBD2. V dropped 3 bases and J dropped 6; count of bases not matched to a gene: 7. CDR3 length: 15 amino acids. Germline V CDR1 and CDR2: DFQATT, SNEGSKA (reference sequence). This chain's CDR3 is CSASILAGGLDTQYF. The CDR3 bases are TGCAGTGCTAGTATACTAGCGGGGGGCCTTGATACGCAGTATTTT.

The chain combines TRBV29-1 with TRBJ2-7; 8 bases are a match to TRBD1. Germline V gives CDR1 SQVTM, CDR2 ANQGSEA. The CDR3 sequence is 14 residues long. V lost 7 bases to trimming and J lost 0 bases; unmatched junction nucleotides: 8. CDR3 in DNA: TGCAGCGCCCGGGGGACAGGACACTCCTACGAGCAGTACTTC. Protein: CSARGTGHSYEQYF.

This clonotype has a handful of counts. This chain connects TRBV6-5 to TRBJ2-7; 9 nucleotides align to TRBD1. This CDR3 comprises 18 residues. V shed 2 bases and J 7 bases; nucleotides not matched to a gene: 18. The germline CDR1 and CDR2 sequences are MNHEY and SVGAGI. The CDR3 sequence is CASSYVTVGTGFSLEQYF. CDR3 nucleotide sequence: TGTGCCAGCAGTTACGTCACCGTAGGGACAGGGTTCAGTTTGGAGCAGTACTTC.

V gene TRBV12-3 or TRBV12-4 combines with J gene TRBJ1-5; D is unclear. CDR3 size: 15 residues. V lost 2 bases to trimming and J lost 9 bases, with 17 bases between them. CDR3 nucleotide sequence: TGTGCCAGCAGTTTAAGCGGTCGGGCCTTAGGGCCCCAGCATTTT. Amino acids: CASSLSGRALGPQHF.

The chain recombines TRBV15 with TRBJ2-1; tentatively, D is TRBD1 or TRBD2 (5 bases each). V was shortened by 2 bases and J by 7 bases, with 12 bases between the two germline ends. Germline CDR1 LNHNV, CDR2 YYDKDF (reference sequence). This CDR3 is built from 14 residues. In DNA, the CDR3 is TGTGCCACCAGCAGATCCTTCGGGGCGAATGAGCAGTTCTTC. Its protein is CATSRSFGANEQFF.

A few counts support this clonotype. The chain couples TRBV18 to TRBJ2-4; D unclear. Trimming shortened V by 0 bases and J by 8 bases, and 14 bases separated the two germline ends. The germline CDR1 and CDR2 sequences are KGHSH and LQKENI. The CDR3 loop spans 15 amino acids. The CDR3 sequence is CASSPPEGPRHIQYF. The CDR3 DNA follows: TGTGCCAGCTCACCACCGGAAGGGCCCCGTCACATTCAGTACTTC.

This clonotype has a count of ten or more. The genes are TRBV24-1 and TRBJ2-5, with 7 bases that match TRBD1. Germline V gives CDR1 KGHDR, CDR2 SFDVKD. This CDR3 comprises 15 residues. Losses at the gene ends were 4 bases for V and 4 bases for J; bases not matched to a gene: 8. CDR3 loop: CATSEGKGAVETQYF. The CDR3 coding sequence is TGTGCCACCAGTGAGGGGAAGGGGGCCGTAGAGACCCAGTACTTC.